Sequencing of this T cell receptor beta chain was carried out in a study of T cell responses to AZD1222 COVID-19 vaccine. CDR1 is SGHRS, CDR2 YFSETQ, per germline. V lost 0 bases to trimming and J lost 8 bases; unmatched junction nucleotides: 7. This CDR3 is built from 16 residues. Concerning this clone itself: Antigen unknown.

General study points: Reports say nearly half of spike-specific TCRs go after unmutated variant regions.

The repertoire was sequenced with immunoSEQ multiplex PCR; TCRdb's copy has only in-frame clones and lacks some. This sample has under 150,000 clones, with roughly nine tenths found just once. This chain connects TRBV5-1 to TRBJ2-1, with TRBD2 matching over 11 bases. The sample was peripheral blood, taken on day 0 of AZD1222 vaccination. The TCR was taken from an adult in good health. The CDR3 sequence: CASSLGVAGGIHEQFF. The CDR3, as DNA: TGCGCCAGCAGCTTGGGGGTAGCGGGAGGGATACATGAGCAGTTCTTC.